The rows below give T cell receptor beta chains drawn from one sample of a study of technical replicates of blood from several donors. Data came from immunoSEQ multiplex PCR; TCRdb stores just in-frame clones and leaves some out. This table holds about 72,000 clones, roughly 90% found once. Input material: T cells isolated from PBMCs. The receptors stem from a human donor in good health. Both conserved end residues are part of each CDR3. D genes are given only for firm matches. Not every row has a clone size; where given, it reads once, few, many or a size class.

j_gene: TRBJ1-2
v_gene: TRBV25-1
abundance: .
len: 16
d_gene: TRBD1
CDR3aa: CASSEVWTGNNYGYTF
CDR3nt: TGTGCCAGCAGTGAGGTTTGGACAGGGAATAACTATGGCTACACCTTC

j_gene: TRBJ2-3
v_gene: TRBV9
abundance: .
len: 16
d_gene: TRBD1
CDR3aa: CASSASGGTSTDTQYF
CDR3nt: TGTGCCAGCAGCGCCTCAGGGGGCACTAGCACAGATACGCAGTATTTT

j_gene: TRBJ2-5
v_gene: TRBV28
abundance: once
len: 13
d_gene: TRBD1
CDR3aa: CASRRGQGGTQYF
CDR3nt: TGTGCCAGCAGACGCGGACAGGGTGGGACCCAGTACTTC

j_gene: TRBJ1-2
v_gene: TRBV27
abundance: .
len: 14
d_gene: .
CDR3aa: CASRPPTGAYGYTF
CDR3nt: TGTGCCAGCAGGCCCCCGACAGGAGCTTATGGCTACACCTTC

j_gene: TRBJ2-6
v_gene: TRBV28
abundance: .
len: 18
d_gene: .
CDR3aa: CASSSPGTPVSGANVLTF
CDR3nt: TGTGCCAGCAGTTCCCCTGGGACACCGGTTTCTGGGGCCAACGTCCTGACTTTC

j_gene: TRBJ1-5
v_gene: TRBV7-8
abundance: .
len: 15
d_gene: .
CDR3aa: CASSSGLGATQPQHF
CDR3nt: TGTGCCAGCAGCTCCGGCCTGGGGGCTACTCAGCCCCAGCATTTT

j_gene: TRBJ1-2
v_gene: TRBV28
abundance: .
len: 14
d_gene: TRBD1
CDR3aa: CASSLTGQGYGYTF
CDR3nt: TGTGCCAGCAGTCTAACCGGACAGGGCTATGGCTACACCTTC

j_gene: TRBJ1-4
v_gene: TRBV2
abundance: .
len: 14
d_gene: TRBD1
CDR3aa: CASCTTGGSEKLFF
CDR3nt: TGTGCCAGCTGCACGACAGGGGGCAGTGAAAAACTGTTTTTT

j_gene: TRBJ1-1
v_gene: TRBV6-5
abundance: .
len: 15
d_gene: .
CDR3aa: CATSPAGTPYTEAFF
CDR3nt: TGTGCCACTTCCCCTGCGGGGACGCCATACACTGAAGCTTTCTTT

j_gene: TRBJ2-1
v_gene: TRBV6-5
abundance: .
len: 15
d_gene: .
CDR3aa: CASSWGERAYNEQFF
CDR3nt: TGTGCCAGCAGTTGGGGAGAGAGGGCCTACAATGAGCAGTTCTTC

j_gene: TRBJ1-5
v_gene: TRBV15
abundance: .
len: 15
d_gene: .
CDR3aa: CATSRAVRGSQPQHF
CDR3nt: TGTGCCACCAGCAGAGCTGTCAGGGGAAGTCAGCCCCAGCATTTT

j_gene: TRBJ1-5
v_gene: TRBV10-3
abundance: .
len: 14
d_gene: TRBD1
CDR3aa: CAIGDRVSNQPQHF
CDR3nt: TGTGCCATCGGGGACAGGGTTAGCAATCAGCCCCAGCATTTT

j_gene: TRBJ2-7
v_gene: TRBV28
abundance: .
len: 14
d_gene: TRBD1
CDR3aa: CASRPTGGVSEQYF
CDR3nt: TGTGCCAGCAGACCTACAGGGGGCGTGAGCGAGCAGTACTTC

j_gene: TRBJ2-1
v_gene: TRBV30
abundance: once
len: 13
d_gene: TRBD2
CDR3aa: CAWTSPLAGGQFF
CDR3nt: TGTGCCTGGACGAGCCCCTTAGCGGGAGGGCAGTTCTTC

j_gene: TRBJ1-5
v_gene: TRBV9
abundance: .
len: 15
d_gene: .
CDR3aa: CASSVAGGSNQPQHF
CDR3nt: TGTGCCAGCAGCGTAGCGGGGGGAAGCAATCAGCCCCAGCATTTT

j_gene: TRBJ2-1
v_gene: TRBV27
abundance: .
len: 15
d_gene: TRBD2
CDR3aa: CASSFRDYGLNEQFF
CDR3nt: TGTGCCAGCAGTTTCCGGGACTATGGGCTCAATGAGCAGTTCTTC

j_gene: TRBJ1-2
v_gene: TRBV7-3
abundance: .
len: 14
d_gene: .
CDR3aa: CASSFSHKVAGYTF
CDR3nt: TGTGCCAGCAGCTTCAGTCACAAAGTGGCTGGCTACACCTTC

j_gene: TRBJ2-7
v_gene: TRBV27
abundance: .
len: 16
d_gene: TRBD1
CDR3aa: CASSLGWGQIPYEQYF
CDR3nt: TGTGCCAGCAGTTTAGGGTGGGGACAGATACCCTACGAGCAGTACTTC

j_gene: TRBJ2-3
v_gene: TRBV5-8
abundance: once
len: 14
d_gene: .
CDR3aa: CASSPGAGQDTQYF
CDR3nt: TGTGCCAGCAGCCCTGGGGCGGGGCAAGATACGCAGTATTTT

j_gene: TRBJ2-7
v_gene: TRBV28
abundance: .
len: 15
d_gene: TRBD1
CDR3aa: CASTFRGQGGYEQYF
CDR3nt: TGTGCCAGCACCTTTAGGGGACAGGGAGGATACGAGCAGTACTTC

j_gene: TRBJ2-3
v_gene: TRBV5-6
abundance: .
len: 17
d_gene: .
CDR3aa: CASSLRGADRFLFAQYF
CDR3nt: TGTGCCAGCAGCTTGCGGGGGGCCGACAGATTCCTTTTTGCGCAGTATTTT

j_gene: TRBJ2-7
v_gene: TRBV18
abundance: .
len: 11
d_gene: .
CDR3aa: CASSSTYEQYF
CDR3nt: TGTGCCAGCTCTAGTACCTACGAGCAGTACTTC

j_gene: TRBJ2-6
v_gene: TRBV27
abundance: .
len: 14
d_gene: .
CDR3aa: CASSISSGANVLTF
CDR3nt: TGTGCCAGCAGTATCAGCTCTGGGGCCAACGTCCTGACTTTC

j_gene: TRBJ1-1
v_gene: TRBV27
abundance: .
len: 16
d_gene: .
CDR3aa: CASSLEREEVNTEAFF
CDR3nt: TGTGCCAGCAGTTTAGAAAGGGAGGAGGTGAACACTGAAGCTTTCTTT

j_gene: TRBJ1-1
v_gene: TRBV7-2
abundance: .
len: 14
d_gene: .
CDR3aa: CASSPAREVNEAFF
CDR3nt: TGTGCCAGCAGCCCAGCCAGGGAAGTGAATGAAGCTTTCTTT

j_gene: TRBJ2-5
v_gene: TRBV29-1
abundance: .
len: 14
d_gene: .
CDR3aa: CSVAPASPGETQYF
CDR3nt: TGCAGCGTTGCCCCAGCGTCCCCCGGGGAGACCCAGTACTTC

j_gene: TRBJ1-1
v_gene: TRBV30
abundance: .
len: 16
d_gene: TRBD1
CDR3aa: CAWSWDRVFLGTEAFF
CDR3nt: TGTGCCTGGAGTTGGGACAGGGTCTTTCTGGGCACTGAAGCTTTCTTT

j_gene: TRBJ1-1
v_gene: TRBV13
abundance: .
len: 13
d_gene: .
CDR3aa: CASSFTRTSEAFF
CDR3nt: TGTGCCAGCAGCTTCACCAGGACATCTGAAGCTTTCTTT

j_gene: TRBJ2-3
v_gene: TRBV6-6
abundance: few
len: 16
d_gene: .
CDR3aa: CASSYGQGGTTDTQYF
CDR3nt: TGTGCCAGCAGCTACGGACAGGGAGGGACTACAGATACGCAGTATTTT

j_gene: TRBJ1-6
v_gene: TRBV30
abundance: .
len: 10
d_gene: .
CDR3aa: CAWGLSPLHF
CDR3nt: TGTGCCTGGGGGCTCTCACCCCTCCACTTT

j_gene: TRBJ1-5
v_gene: TRBV2
abundance: .
len: 15
d_gene: .
CDR3aa: CASTEEGLGNQPQHF
CDR3nt: TGTGCCAGCACCGAGGAGGGGCTTGGGAATCAGCCCCAGCATTTT

j_gene: TRBJ2-5
v_gene: TRBV5-1
abundance: .
len: 12
d_gene: .
CDR3aa: CASSFPGETQYF
CDR3nt: TGCGCCAGCAGCTTCCCCGGAGAGACCCAGTACTTC

j_gene: TRBJ1-2
v_gene: TRBV30
abundance: .
len: 12
d_gene: .
CDR3aa: CAWNQKNYGYTF
CDR3nt: TGTGCCTGGAATCAAAAAAACTATGGCTACACCTTC

j_gene: TRBJ1-1
v_gene: TRBV5-1
abundance: .
len: 15
d_gene: TRBD1
CDR3aa: CASSPGQGGFTEAFF
CDR3nt: TGCGCCAGCAGCCCAGGACAGGGGGGGTTCACTGAAGCTTTCTTT

j_gene: TRBJ1-1
v_gene: TRBV19
abundance: .
len: 13
d_gene: .
CDR3aa: CASSSQLTGSAFF
CDR3nt: TGTGCCAGTAGTTCACAGCTGACGGGATCGGCTTTCTTT

j_gene: TRBJ1-2
v_gene: TRBV4-3
abundance: .
len: 14
d_gene: .
CDR3aa: CASSLGRQNYGYTF
CDR3nt: TGCGCCAGCAGTCTGGGGAGGCAGAACTATGGCTACACCTTC

j_gene: TRBJ2-7
v_gene: TRBV5-4
abundance: .
len: 15
d_gene: TRBD2
CDR3aa: CASSRFAGGPGEQYF
CDR3nt: TGTGCCAGCAGCCGATTCGCGGGAGGGCCGGGGGAGCAGTACTTC

j_gene: TRBJ2-5
v_gene: TRBV2
abundance: .
len: 14
d_gene: .
CDR3aa: CASSENIYQETQYF
CDR3nt: TGTGCCAGCAGTGAAAACATTTACCAAGAGACCCAGTACTTC

j_gene: TRBJ2-3
v_gene: TRBV10-3
abundance: .
len: 15
d_gene: TRBD2
CDR3aa: CAISPAGGLDDTQYF
CDR3nt: TGTGCCATCAGCCCAGCGGGAGGGCTAGATGATACGCAGTATTTT

j_gene: TRBJ2-7
v_gene: TRBV9
abundance: .
len: 13
d_gene: TRBD2
CDR3aa: CASSETSGLEQYF
CDR3nt: TGTGCCAGCAGCGAAACTAGCGGCCTCGAGCAGTACTTC

j_gene: TRBJ2-7
v_gene: TRBV28
abundance: .
len: 13
d_gene: .
CDR3aa: CASSLGLIYEQYF
CDR3nt: TGTGCCAGCAGTTTAGGGCTGATCTACGAGCAGTACTTC

j_gene: TRBJ2-7
v_gene: TRBV4-3
abundance: .
len: 15
d_gene: .
CDR3aa: CASSQDTGQLYEQYF
CDR3nt: TGCGCCAGCAGCCAAGACACAGGGCAATTATACGAGCAGTACTTC

j_gene: TRBJ2-1
v_gene: TRBV28
abundance: .
len: 14
d_gene: TRBD2
CDR3aa: CASSSREGLNEQFF
CDR3nt: TGTGCCAGCAGTTCGAGGGAGGGCCTTAATGAGCAGTTCTTC

j_gene: TRBJ1-5
v_gene: TRBV5-1
abundance: .
len: 16
d_gene: TRBD1
CDR3aa: CASNWRGQGGSQPQHF
CDR3nt: TGCGCCAGCAATTGGAGGGGACAGGGCGGCAGTCAGCCCCAGCATTTT

j_gene: TRBJ1-3
v_gene: TRBV2
abundance: .
len: 13
d_gene: .
CDR3aa: CASKDSLLNTIYF
CDR3nt: TGTGCCAGCAAGGACAGTCTATTAAACACCATATATTTT

j_gene: TRBJ2-3
v_gene: TRBV7-9
abundance: .
len: 14
d_gene: .
CDR3aa: CASSLSQGTDTQYF
CDR3nt: TGTGCCAGCAGCTTATCGCAGGGCACAGATACGCAGTATTTT